This T cell receptor beta chain came from a study of shared clonotypes between healthy human individuals (dated by TCRdb to 2020 to 2021). General notes on the study: The cohort included three men and a couple of women between 18 and 49 years of age. For each donor, three plates each were used for CD4 naive and CD4 memory, two plates were used for CD8 naive, and one plate was used for CD8 memory. To estimate repertoire size and how much clonotypes are shared between individuals, the study performed deep sequencing of blood TCR repertoires from a few healthy adults. Different laboratories and diverse techniques were used to prepare libraries and sequence TCR repertoires, to increase sequencing depth and limit assay-specific biases. Between about 0.9 and 9 billion PBMCs per donor were obtained by leukapheresis.

Regarding this clone: Which antigen it targets is not known. There are no base qualities to consult, and no much larger clone falls within one base. This CDR3 is also generated by other DNA sequences in the sample.

The donors were healthy, HIV-negative adults with no recently reported acute infections or vaccinations. Every donor was a Caucasian adult living in Nashville, Tennessee, USA. Magnetic negative selection was used to enrich CD4+ T cells, after which naive cells were positively selected on CD45RA and the negative fraction became the memory subset. Blood was collected by leukapheresis, and PBMCs were isolated by Ficoll-Histopaque density gradient centrifugation and then cryopreserved in liquid nitrogen vapor phase. Purity and quantity of every magnetically sorted T cell population were checked by analytical flow cytometry. Each sorted fraction had its genomic DNA isolated and then quantified by UV absorbance on a Nanodrop 2000c. Summary of the overall study and its limitations: Only blood was sampled, and tissue TCR repertoires likely differ from those in blood. Compared with non-shared clonotypes, the clonotypes found in all four sorted-subset donors had higher generation probabilities. Naive subsets generally had larger estimated clonotype richness than memory subsets did. Because the study included only a small number of donors, the genetic and exposure-history diversity represented was limited. Pairwise subsampling led to the expectation that sequencing depth would affect the degree of clonotype sharing among donors. Rarefaction of sorted-subset datasets indicated incomplete sequencing despite the large sequencing depth. Across a few donors, around 5% of naive CD4, approximately 3.6% of naive CD8, under 2.5% of memory CD4, and under 0.45% of memory CD8 clonotypes were shared.

Using the deep immunoSEQ assay, multiplex PCR amplified TCR CDR3 regions from genomic DNA. Extracted genomic DNA from each cell subset was spread evenly across all wells of several immunoSEQ 96-well plates, with each plate serving as a replicate. For sorted subsets, approximately 190 ng of genomic DNA, equivalent to 25,000 to 35,000 T cell genomes, went into each replicate PCR. The purified libraries were quantified using a Qubit 3.0 fluorometer, sized with a Bioanalyzer 2100, and then quantified again using the KAPA Library Quantification kit. Every immunoSEQ 96-well plate was sequenced on a separate single-read 150-cycle Illumina NextSeq 550 flow cell. The paper's data handling went like this. Because the immunoSEQ output included only junctional sequences and no quality scores, the filtering could not be the same as the filtering used for full-length reads. To assign V/J genes and CDR3, sequences were annotated using PyIR, a Python wrapper for IgBLAST v1.9, with IMGT germline references. Reads were removed for weak V/J assignments (E-value above 1e-6), missing CDR3, stop codons, out-of-frame junctions, or ambiguous translated residues. V3J clonotypes were defined as sequences sharing the same inferred V gene, J gene, and CDR3 amino acid sequence. The percentage overlap between two repertoires was calculated by dividing the number of shared unique clonotypes by the size of the smaller repertoire. Richness of each repertoire was evaluated using RTK rarefaction, the Chao1 estimator, and Recon v2.1 estimates of unobserved clonotypes. For all TCRbeta clonotypes obtained by the gDNA method from a few donors, generation probabilities were computed with OLGA. The source is immuneACCESS, and TCRdb retained only in-frame sequences with V and J called. Part of the clones is not carried over; for the studies checked, unresolved V genes explain less than half of this, and the remainder is unexplained. V, J and clone size reflect that table, while D and trimming were determined from the DNA. The sample includes 2 million to 3 million clones, with 93% observed a single time. The ten most abundant clones make up approximately 0.36% of the sample.

The germline V gene specifies MDHEN as CDR1 and SYDVKM as CDR2. Trimming at the junction amounts to 5 bases on V and 3 bases on J, and the germline ends lie 7 bases apart. Its CDR3 holds 12 amino acids, cysteine through phenylalanine. Only the CDR3 DNA stays, 36 bases, in frame from base 1. In this chain, TRBV28 is recombined with TRBJ1-2; confidence is insufficient to name the D gene. This TCR was sampled from a man aged 18 to 30 in good health. Some clones in this sample may be carry-over from other donors' samples. Sequencing was carried out using naive CD4+ T cells from PBMCs. Per the publication, the cell subset or site label means: CD45RA+ positively selected. The CDR3 reads CASSPTYYGYTF. In nucleotide form, the sequence is TGTGCCAGCAGTCCGACATACTATGGCTACACCTTC.